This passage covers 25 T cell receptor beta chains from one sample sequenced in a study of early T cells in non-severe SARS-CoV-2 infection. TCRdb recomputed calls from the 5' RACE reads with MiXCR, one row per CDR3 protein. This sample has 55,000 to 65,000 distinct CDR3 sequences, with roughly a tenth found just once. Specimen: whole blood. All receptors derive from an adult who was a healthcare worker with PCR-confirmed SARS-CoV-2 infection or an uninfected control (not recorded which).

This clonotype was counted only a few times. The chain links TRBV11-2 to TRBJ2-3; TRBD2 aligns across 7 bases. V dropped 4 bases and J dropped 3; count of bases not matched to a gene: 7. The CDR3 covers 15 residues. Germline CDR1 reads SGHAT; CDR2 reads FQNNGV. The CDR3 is CASSSQAGGTDTQYF. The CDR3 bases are TGTGCCAGCAGCTCCCAGGCCGGGGGGACAGATACGCAGTATTTT.

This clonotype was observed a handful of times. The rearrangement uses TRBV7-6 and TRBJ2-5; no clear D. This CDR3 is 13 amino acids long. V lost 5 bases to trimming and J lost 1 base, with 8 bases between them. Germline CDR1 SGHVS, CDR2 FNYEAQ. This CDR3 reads CASSPRPQETQYF. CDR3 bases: TGTGCCAGCAGCCCGCGCCCCCAAGAGACCCAGTACTTC.

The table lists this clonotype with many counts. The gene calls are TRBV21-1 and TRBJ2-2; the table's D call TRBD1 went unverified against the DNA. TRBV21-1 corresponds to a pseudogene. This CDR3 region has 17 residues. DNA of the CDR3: TGTGCCAGCAGCAAAGCGACGGGGGTGAAGAACACCGGGGAGCTGTTTTTT. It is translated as CASSKATGVKNTGELFF.

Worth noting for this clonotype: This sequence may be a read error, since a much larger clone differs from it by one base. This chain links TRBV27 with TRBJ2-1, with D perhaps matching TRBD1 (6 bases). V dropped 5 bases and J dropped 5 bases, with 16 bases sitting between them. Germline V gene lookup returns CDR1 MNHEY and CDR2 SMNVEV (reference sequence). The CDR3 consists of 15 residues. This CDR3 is CASSPPGAYHNEQFF. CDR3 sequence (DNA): TGTGCCAGCAGTCCCCCAGGGGCGTACCACAATGAGCAGTTCTTC.

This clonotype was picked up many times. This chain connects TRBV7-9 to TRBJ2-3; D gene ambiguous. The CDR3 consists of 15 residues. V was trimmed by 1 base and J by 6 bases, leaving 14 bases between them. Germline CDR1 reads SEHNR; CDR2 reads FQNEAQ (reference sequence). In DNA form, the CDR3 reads TGTGCCAGCAGCTTAGGGAGTTTACACAATGATACGCAGTATTTT. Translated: CASSLGSLHNDTQYF.

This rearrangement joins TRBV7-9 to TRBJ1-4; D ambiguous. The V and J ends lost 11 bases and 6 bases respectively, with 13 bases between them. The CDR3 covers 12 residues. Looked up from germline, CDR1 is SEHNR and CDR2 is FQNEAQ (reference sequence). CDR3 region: CAGGGLDEKLFF. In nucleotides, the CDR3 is TGTGCCGGTGGAGGGCTCGATGAAAAACTGTTTTTT.

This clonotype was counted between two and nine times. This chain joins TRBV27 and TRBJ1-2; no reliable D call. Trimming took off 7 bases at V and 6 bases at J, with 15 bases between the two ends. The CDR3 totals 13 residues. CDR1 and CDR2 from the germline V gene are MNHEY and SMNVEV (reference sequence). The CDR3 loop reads CASTNRLSNGYTF. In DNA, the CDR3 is TGTGCCAGCACAAATAGACTGAGCAATGGCTACACCTTC.

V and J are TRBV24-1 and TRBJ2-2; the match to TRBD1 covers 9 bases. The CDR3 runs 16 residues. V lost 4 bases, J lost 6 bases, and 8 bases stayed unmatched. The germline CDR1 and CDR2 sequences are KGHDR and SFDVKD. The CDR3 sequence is CATSDPGDRAAGELFF. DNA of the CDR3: TGTGCCACCAGTGACCCAGGGGACAGGGCCGCCGGGGAGCTGTTTTTT.

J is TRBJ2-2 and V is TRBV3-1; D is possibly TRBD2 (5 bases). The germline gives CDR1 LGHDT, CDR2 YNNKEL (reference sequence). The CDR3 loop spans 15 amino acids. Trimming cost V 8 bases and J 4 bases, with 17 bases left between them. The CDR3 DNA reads TGTGCCAGCCGCTACGGAGGAGGCGGCACCGGGGAGCTGTTTTTT. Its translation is CASRYGGGGTGELFF.

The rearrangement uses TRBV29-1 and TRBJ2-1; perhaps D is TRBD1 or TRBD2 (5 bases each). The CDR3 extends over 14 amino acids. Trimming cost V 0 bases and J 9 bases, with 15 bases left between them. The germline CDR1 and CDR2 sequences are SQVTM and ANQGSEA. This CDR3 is CSVEDDGAGREQFF. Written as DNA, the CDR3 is TGCAGCGTTGAAGATGACGGGGCAGGTCGTGAGCAGTTCTTC.

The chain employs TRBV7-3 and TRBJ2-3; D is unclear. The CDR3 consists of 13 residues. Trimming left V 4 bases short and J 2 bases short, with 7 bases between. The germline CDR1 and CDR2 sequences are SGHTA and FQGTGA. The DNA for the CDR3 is TGTGCCAGCAGCTCCACCCTCACAGATACGCAGTATTTT. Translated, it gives CASSSTLTDTQYF.

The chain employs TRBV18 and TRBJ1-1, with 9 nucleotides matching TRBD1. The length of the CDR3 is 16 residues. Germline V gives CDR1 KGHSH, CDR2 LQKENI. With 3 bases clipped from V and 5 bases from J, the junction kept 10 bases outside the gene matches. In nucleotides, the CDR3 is TGTGCCAGCTCACCGGGACAGGGCTTGGTCAAGACTGAAGCTTTCTTT. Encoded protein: CASSPGQGLVKTEAFF.

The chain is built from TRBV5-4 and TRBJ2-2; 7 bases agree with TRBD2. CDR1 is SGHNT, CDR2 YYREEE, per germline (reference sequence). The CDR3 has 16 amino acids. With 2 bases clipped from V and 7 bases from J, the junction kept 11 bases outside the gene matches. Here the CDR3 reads CASSLWGRAVGGELFF. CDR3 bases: TGTGCCAGCAGCTTATGGGGGAGGGCCGTAGGCGGGGAGCTGTTTTTT.

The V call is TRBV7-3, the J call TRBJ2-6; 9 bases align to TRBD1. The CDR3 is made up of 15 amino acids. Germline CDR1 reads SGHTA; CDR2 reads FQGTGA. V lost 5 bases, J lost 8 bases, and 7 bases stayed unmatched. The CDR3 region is CASSNRDRAPNVLTF. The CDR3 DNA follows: TGTGCCAGCAGCAACCGGGACAGGGCCCCCAACGTCCTGACTTTC.

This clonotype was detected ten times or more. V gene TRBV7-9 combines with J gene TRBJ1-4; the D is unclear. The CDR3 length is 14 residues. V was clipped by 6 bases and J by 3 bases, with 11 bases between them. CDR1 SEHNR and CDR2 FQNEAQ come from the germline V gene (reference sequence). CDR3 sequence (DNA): TGTGCCAGCAGGCCAACCGGGGCTAATGAAAAACTGTTTTTT. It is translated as CASRPTGANEKLFF.

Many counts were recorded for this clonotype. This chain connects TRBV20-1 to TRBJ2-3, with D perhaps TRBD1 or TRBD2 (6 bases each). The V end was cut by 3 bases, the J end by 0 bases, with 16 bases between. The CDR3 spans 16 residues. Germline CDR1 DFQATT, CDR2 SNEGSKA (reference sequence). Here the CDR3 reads CSASFPGEVSTDTQYF. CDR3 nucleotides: TGCAGTGCTAGTTTCCCAGGGGAGGTTAGCACAGATACGCAGTATTTT.

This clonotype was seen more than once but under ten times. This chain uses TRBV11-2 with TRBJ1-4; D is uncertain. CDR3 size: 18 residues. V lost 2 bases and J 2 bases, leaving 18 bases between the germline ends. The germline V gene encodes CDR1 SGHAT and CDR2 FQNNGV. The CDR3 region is CASSLSPLDRRTNEKLFF. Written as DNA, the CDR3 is TGTGCCAGCAGCTTATCACCGTTGGATCGGAGGACTAATGAAAAACTGTTTTTT.

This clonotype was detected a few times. The CDR3 nucleotides are TGTGCCAGCAGTTACTCACCCCCTTCTGCCCACTCCTACAATGAGCAGTTCTTC. Amino acids: CASSYSPPSAHSYNEQFF. The rearrangement links TRBV6-2 or TRBV6-3 to TRBJ2-1, with D unclear. The CDR3 covers 18 residues. Per germline, CDR1 MNHEY and CDR2 SVGEGT. V lost 0 bases and J lost 0, with 15 bases in between.

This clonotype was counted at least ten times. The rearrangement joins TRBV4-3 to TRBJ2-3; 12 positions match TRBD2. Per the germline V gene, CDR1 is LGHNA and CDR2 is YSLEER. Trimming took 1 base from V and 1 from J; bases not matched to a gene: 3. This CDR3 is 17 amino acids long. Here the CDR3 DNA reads TGCGCCAGCAGCCAAGGGGCTAGCGGGAGGGGCACAGATACGCAGTATTTT. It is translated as CASSQGASGRGTDTQYF.

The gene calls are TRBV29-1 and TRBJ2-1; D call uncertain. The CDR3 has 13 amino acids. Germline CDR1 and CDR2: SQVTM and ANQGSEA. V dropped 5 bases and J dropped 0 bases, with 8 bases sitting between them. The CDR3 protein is CSVLRSSYNEQFF. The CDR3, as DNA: TGCAGCGTTCTCCGGTCCTCCTACAATGAGCAGTTCTTC.

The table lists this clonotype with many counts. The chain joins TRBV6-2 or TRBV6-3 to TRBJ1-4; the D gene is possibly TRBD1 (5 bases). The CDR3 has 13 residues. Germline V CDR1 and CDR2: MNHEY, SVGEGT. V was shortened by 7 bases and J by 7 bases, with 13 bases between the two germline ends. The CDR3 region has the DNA TGTGCCAGCACCTTGGTCCAGGGTGAAAAACTGTTTTTT. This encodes CASTLVQGEKLFF.

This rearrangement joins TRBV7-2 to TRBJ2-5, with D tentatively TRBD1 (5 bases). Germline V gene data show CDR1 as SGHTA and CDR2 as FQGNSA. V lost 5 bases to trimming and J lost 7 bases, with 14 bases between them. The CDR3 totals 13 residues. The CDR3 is CASSTKFTGTQYF. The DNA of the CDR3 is TGTGCCAGCAGCACGAAATTTACAGGGACCCAGTACTTC. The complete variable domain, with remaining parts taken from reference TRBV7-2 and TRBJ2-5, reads GAGVSQSPSNKVTEKGKDVELRCDPISGHTALYWYRQSLGQGLEFLIYFQGNSAPDKSGLPSDRFSAERTGGSVSTLTIQRTQQEDSAVYLCASSTKFTGTQYFGPGTRLLVL.

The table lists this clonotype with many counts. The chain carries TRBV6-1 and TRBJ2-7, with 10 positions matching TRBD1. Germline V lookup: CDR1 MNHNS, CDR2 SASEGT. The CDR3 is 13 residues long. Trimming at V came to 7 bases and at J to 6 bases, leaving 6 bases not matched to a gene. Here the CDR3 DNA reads TGTGCCAGCATTACCGGGACAGGGGTCGAGCAGTACTTC. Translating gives CASITGTGVEQYF.

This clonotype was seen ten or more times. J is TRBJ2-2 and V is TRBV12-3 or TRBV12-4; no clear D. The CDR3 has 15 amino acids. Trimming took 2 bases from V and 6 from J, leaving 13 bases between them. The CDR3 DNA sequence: TGTGCCAGCAGTTTAAGGGTGGCGAATCCCGGGGAGCTGTTTTTT. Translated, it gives CASSLRVANPGELFF.

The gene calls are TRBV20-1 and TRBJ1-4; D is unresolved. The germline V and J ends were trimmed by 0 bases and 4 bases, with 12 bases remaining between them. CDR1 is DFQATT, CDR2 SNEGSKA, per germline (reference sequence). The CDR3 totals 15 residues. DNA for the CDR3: TGCAGTGCTAGAGATGGAGGGTTAATTAATGAAAAACTGTTTTTT. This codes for CSARDGGLINEKLFF.